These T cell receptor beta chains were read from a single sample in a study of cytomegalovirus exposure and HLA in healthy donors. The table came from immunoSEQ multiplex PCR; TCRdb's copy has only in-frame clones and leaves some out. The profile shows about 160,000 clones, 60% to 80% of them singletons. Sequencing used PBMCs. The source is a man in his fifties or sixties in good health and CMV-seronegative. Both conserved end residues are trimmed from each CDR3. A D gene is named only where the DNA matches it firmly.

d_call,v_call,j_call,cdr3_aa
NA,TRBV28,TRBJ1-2,ASSPATGIRGNYGYT
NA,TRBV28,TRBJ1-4,ASSVTGRANEKLF
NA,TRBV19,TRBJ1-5,ASTLGPRSISNQPQH
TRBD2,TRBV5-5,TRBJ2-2,ASSLEGLEAGELF
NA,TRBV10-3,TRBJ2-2,AINLAEQGNTGELF
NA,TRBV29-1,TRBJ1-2,SVDGLAGYT
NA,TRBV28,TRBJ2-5,ASSFEKTQY
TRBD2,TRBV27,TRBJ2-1,ASRPSGLVWNEQF
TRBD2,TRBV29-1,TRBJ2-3,SVAGRSTDTQY
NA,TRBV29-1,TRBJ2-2,SVERQGNTGELF
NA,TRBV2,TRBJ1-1,ASSERGTEAF
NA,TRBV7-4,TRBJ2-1,ASSLGGGQNEQF
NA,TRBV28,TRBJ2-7,ASKVNFNREQY
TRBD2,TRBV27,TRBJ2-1,ASSRSLAGGRNEQF
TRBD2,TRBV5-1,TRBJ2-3,ASSIAGANTDTQY
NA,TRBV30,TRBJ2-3,AWTGTDTQY
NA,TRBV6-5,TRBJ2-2,ASSYSRTGELF